The clone carrying this TCR beta chain was detected only a few times. Its target is not known. This entry comes from a study of CD8+CD57+ T cells in acquired aplastic anemia. Study overall: Reads per healthy sample averaged about 9.8 million (CD4+) and some 12 million (CD8+). Overall study results and limits: Levels of CD8+ Simpson's diversity were not significantly distinct in patients versus controls.

Researchers used genomic DNA as the template to profile TCR beta VDJ and CDR3. TCRdb re-called the reads through MiXCR, storing one row per CDR3 protein. The sample lists roughly 130,000 distinct CDR3 sequences; 48% were seen once. The sequenced sample consisted of sorted CD4+, CD8+, or CD8+CD57+ T cells (not recorded which) from PBMCs. The sequence came from a human donor in good health, serving as a control.

The CDR3 region is CASSLDGRNTIYF. The CDR3 nucleotides read TGTGCCAGCAGCTTGGACGGGAGAAACACCATATATTTT. The rearrangement joins TRBV5-4 to TRBJ1-3; D remains unclear. Germline V gene sequence: CDR1 SGHNT, CDR2 YYREEE (reference sequence). V was shortened by 0 bases and J by 5 bases, with 6 bases between the two germline ends. The CDR3 runs to 13 residues.